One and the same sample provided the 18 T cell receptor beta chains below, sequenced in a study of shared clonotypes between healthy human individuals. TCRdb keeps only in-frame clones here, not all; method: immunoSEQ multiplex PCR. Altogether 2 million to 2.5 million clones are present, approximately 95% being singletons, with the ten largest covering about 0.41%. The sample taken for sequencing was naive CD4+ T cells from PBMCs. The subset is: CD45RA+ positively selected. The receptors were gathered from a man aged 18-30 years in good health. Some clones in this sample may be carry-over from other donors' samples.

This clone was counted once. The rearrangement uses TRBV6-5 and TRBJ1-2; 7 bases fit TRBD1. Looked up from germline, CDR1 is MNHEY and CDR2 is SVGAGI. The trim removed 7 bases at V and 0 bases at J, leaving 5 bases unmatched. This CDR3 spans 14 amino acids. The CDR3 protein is CASTLTGTNYGYTF. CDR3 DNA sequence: TGTGCCAGCACCTTGACAGGGACTAACTATGGCTACACCTTC.

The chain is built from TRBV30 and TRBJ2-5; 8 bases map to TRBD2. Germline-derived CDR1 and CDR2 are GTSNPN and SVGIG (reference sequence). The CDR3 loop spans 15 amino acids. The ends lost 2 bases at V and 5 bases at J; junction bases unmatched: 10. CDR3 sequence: CAWSRFGGAGETQYF. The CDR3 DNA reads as TGTGCCTGGAGTCGTTTCGGGGGGGCTGGGGAGACCCAGTACTTC.

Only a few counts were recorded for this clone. Here the CDR3 reads CAGGREGGQPQHF. The CDR3 bases are TGTGCCGGAGGTAGGGAGGGCGGTCAGCCCCAGCATTTT. The rearrangement links TRBV2 to TRBJ1-5; unclear D gene. Germline CDR1 is SNHLY and CDR2 is FYNNEI. V lost 11 bases and J 6 bases, leaving 17 bases between the germline ends. The CDR3 sequence is 13 residues long.

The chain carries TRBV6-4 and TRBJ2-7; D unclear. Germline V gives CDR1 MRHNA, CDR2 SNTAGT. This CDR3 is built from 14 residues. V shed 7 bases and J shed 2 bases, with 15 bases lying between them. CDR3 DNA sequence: TGTGCCAGCACCAGGTCGGGCCATGCCTACGAGCAGTACTTC. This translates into CASTRSGHAYEQYF.

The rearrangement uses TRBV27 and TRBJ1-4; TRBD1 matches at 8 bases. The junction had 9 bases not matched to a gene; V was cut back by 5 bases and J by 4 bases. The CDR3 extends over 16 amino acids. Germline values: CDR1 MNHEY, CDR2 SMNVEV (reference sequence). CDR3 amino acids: CASSPRLTGVNEKLFF. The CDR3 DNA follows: TGTGCCAGCAGTCCCCGCTTGACAGGGGTTAATGAAAAACTGTTTTTT.

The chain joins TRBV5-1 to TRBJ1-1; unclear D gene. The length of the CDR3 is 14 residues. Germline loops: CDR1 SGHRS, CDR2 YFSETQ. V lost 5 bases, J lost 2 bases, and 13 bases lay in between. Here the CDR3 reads CASRDLGGNTEAFF. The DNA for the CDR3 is TGCGCCAGCAGGGACCTGGGCGGCAACACTGAAGCTTTCTTT.

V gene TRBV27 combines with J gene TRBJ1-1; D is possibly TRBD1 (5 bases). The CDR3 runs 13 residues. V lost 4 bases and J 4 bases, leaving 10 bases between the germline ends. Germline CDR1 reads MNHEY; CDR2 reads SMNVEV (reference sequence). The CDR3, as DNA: TGTGCCAGCAGTTATCAGGGACGCACTGAAGCTTTCTTT. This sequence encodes CASSYQGRTEAFF.

The CDR3 DNA follows: TGTGCCAGCAGCCTGCTGGGTTCCCACTATGGCTACACCTTC. Translated, it gives CASSLLGSHYGYTF. The chain carries TRBV7-2 and TRBJ1-2; D call uncertain. This CDR3 region has 14 residues. The germline gives CDR1 SGHTA, CDR2 FQGNSA. Trimming removed 5 bases from V and 3 bases from J, with 13 bases in between.

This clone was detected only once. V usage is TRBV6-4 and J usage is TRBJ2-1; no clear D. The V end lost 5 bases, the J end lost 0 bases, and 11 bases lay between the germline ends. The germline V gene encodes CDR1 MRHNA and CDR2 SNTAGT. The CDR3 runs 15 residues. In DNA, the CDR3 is TGTGCCAGCAGTACCCCCGCTAGCTCCTACAATGAGCAGTTCTTC. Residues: CASSTPASSYNEQFF.

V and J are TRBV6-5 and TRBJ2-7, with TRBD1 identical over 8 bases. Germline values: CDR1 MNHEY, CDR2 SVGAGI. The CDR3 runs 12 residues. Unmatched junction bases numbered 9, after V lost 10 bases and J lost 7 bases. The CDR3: CATKPRGQEQYF. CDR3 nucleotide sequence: TGTGCCACCAAACCCAGGGGGCAGGAGCAGTACTTC.

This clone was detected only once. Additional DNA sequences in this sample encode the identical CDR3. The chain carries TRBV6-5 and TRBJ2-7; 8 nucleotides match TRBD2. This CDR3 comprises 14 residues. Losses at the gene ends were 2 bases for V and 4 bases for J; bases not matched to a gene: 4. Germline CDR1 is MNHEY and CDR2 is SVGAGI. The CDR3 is CASSYVSGSYEQYF. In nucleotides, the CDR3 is TGTGCCAGCAGTTACGTGAGCGGGAGTTACGAGCAGTACTTC.

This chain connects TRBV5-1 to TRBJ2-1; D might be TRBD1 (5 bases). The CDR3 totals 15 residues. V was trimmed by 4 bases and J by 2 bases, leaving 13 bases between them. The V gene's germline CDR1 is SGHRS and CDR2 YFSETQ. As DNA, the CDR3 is TGCGCCAGCAGCCCCCGGGCAGGGACCTACAATGAGCAGTTCTTC. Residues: CASSPRAGTYNEQFF.

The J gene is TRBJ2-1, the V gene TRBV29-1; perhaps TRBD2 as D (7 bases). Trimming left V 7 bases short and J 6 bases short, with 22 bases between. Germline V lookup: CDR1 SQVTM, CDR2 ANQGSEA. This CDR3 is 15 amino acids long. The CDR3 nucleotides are TGCAGCGCCTTCGGGGGGCATGTTCAGGCCAATGAGCAGTTCTTC. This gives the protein CSAFGGHVQANEQFF.

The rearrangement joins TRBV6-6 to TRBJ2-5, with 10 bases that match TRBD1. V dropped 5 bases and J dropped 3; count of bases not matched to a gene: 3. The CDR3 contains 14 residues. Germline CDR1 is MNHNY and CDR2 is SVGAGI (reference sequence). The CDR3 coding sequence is TGTGCCAGCAGTCAAGGACAGGGGGAAGAGACCCAGTACTTC. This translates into CASSQGQGEETQYF.

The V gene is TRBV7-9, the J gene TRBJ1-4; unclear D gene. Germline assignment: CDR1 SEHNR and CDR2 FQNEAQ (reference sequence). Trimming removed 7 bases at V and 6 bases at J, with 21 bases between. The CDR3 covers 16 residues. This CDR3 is CASTDGKGWGYEKLFF. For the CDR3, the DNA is TGTGCCAGCACCGACGGAAAGGGTTGGGGATATGAAAAACTGTTTTTT.

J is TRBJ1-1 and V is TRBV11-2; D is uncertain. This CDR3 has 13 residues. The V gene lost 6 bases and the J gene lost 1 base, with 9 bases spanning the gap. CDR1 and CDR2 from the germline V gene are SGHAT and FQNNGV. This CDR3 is CASRLTRNTEAFF. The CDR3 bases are TGTGCCAGCAGATTGACCCGGAACACTGAAGCTTTCTTT.

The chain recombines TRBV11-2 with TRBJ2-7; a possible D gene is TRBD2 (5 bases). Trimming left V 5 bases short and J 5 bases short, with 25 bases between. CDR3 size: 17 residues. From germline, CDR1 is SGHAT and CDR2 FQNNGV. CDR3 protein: CASSLQISVAGLNEQYF. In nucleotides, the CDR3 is TGTGCCAGCAGCCTACAGATTAGTGTGGCGGGTCTGAACGAGCAGTACTTC. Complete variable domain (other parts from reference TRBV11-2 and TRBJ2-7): EAGVAQSPRYKIIEKRQSVAFWCNPISGHATLYWYQQILGQGPKLLIQFQNNGVVDDSQLPKDRFSAERLKGVDSTLKIQPAKLEDSAVYLCASSLQISVAGLNEQYFGPGTRLTVT.

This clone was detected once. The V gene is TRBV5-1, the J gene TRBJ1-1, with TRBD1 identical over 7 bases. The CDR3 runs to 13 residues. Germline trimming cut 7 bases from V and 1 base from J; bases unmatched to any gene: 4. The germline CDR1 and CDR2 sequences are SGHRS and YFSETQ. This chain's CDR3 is CASGDRTNTEAFF. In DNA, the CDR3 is TGCGCCAGCGGGGACAGAACGAACACTGAAGCTTTCTTT.